The entry that follows covers one T cell receptor beta chain sequence. This clonotype was seen just once. This receptor's antigen is unknown. No quality values exist for individual bases; no much larger clone is one base distant. One read alone lends weak support. RNA was extracted using the RNeasy kit, and roughly 0.5 to 1 ug of the RNA was reverse transcribed with random hexamers. The immunoSEQ multiplex PCR assay, covering 54 Vbeta and 13 Jbeta segments, was used to amplify TCR beta CDR3 regions. Bias from PCR amplification was corrected by using a synthetic template baseline for primer optimization and for computational correction. Per the authors' processing: Reads were annotated to V, D and J genes according to IMGT and were analyzed with immunoSEQ Analyzer, with only productive sequences retained. Clonality was calculated as one minus the Shannon entropy normalized by log2 of the number of productive unique sequences. For each patient and control, public and private clones were evaluated within the 100 most prevalent clones. A clone was defined as Susac-specific if it was absent from the healthy and MS cohorts, from roughly 1,000 published viral clones and from other ImmuneACCESS disease sequences. TCRdb reprocessing: public reads trimmed at Q25 with fastp, clones called with MiXCR, in-frame beta chains kept. Rows are unified per CDR3 protein, each entry keeping the most common DNA and genes. In this record, the V and J calls reflect TCRdb's handling and not the investigators' own analysis. The sample includes some 110,000 distinct CDR3 sequences, with approximately 94% observed a single time. Of the sample, 0.4% to 0.5% is held by the ten largest clones.

Peripheral blood CD8+ and CD4+ T cells from healthy donors, Susac syndrome patients and multiple sclerosis patients were profiled by high-throughput TCR beta sequencing. Recently defined diagnostic criteria for definite or probable disease were met by the Susac syndrome patients. Bulk CD8+ and CD4+ T cells were purified by magnetic negative isolation, while CD8+ TEMRA cells were enriched using FACS. Blood was collected in EDTA tubes and processed within 24 hours, with PBMCs isolated through density gradient centrifugation. PBMCs intended for TCR sequencing were cryopreserved in liquid nitrogen and thawed later in a water bath at 37 degrees C. The sorted or isolated CD4+, CD8+ and CD8+ TEMRA cells had a purity of 90% or higher. This specimen comes from a study of CD8 T cells in Susac syndrome (dated by TCRdb to about 2019). About the investigation overall: Of the Susac syndrome patients who were sequenced, eight were in clinical remission while roughly six had clinically active disease. At the time of blood withdrawal, Susac syndrome patients were either therapy-naive, taking corticosteroids (with some also receiving IVIg), or on IVIg alone. Repertoire sequencing was used to test whether CD8+ T cell activation and differentiation in Susac syndrome was antigen driven. CD8+ T cell repertoire clonality was compared between some 12 healthy donors, some 14 Susac syndrome patients and around 16 multiple sclerosis patients.

What the research found in general, with its limitations: In the total CD8+ and CD8+ TEMRA repertoires, around 17 and five Susac-specific public clones, respectively, were identified. The number of individuals in the TCR sequencing and HLA analysis was acknowledged as relatively small. Susac syndrome CD8+ repertoires showed clonal expansion, highest in CD8+ TEMRA cells and greater in clinically active than remitting patients.

CDR1 SGHVS and CDR2 FNYEAQ were looked up in the germline V gene. Relative to germline, V is missing 4 bases and J is missing 2 bases, with 8 bases of the junction outside any gene match. Reading from cysteine to phenylalanine, the CDR3 counts 18 amino acids. CDR3 DNA only is kept here, 54 bases in frame from base 1. The clonotype comes from a human donor with Susac syndrome. Sequencing used CD8+ T cells from PBMCs. The rearrangement combines TRBV7-6 with TRBJ2-6; TRBD1 matches 10 bases in the middle. The CDR3 protein sequence reads: CASSSPGQGNPGANVLTF. The DNA sequence is as follows: TGTGCCAGCAGCTCCCCGGGACAGGGGAATCCTGGGGCCAACGTCCTGACTTTC.